A selection of T cell receptor beta chains follows, all from one sample in a study of T cell responses to AZD1222 COVID-19 vaccine. Here immunoSEQ multiplex PCR was the method, and the copy in TCRdb shows in-frame clones only, minus some. The sample has 110,000 to 150,000 clones, around 91% seen once; the top ten hold about 1.5%. This specimen was peripheral blood, taken on day 0 of AZD1222 vaccination. Receptor source: an adult in good health. CDR3s include the opening cysteine and the closing phenylalanine or tryptophan. D genes are given only for firm matches. Clone sizes are given selectively: once, few, many, or a class where the clone is expanded.

>TRBJ2-2|-|-|TRBV6-5
TGTGCCAGCAGAGTGCTCGAGTGGTCCGGGGAGCTGTTTTTT
CASRVLEWSGELFF
>TRBJ1-1|-|-|TRBV6-1
TGTGCCAGCAGTGAGGGACCCAACATGAACACTGAAGCTTTCTTT
CASSEGPNMNTEAFF
>TRBJ1-2|-|-|TRBV9
TGTGCCAGCGGACTACCGGGACGCGGCTACACCTTC
CASGLPGRGYTF
>TRBJ1-1|-|-|TRBV5-6
TGTGCCAGCAGCCTCCCTCCGGGGCAAGCTTTCTTT
CASSLPPGQAFF
>TRBJ1-1|-|-|TRBV7-3
TGTGCCAGCAGCTTAACACCAGTCACTGAAGCTTTCTTT
CASSLTPVTEAFF
>TRBJ2-1|once|-|TRBV7-2
TGTGCCAGCTCCCTAGGTGGGGTAGCCGCCGCGTACAATGAGCAGTTCTTC
CASSLGGVAAAYNEQFF
>TRBJ1-2|-|-|TRBV18
TGTGCCAGCTCACCATACCTCTCAGGGGAGAAGGCTAACTATGGCTACACCTTC
CASSPYLSGEKANYGYTF
>TRBJ2-2|-|-|TRBV7-2
TGTGCCAGCAGTCTATCGGCCCCTCCGAACACCGGGGAGCTGTTTTTT
CASSLSAPPNTGELFF
>TRBJ2-7|-|-|TRBV27
TGTGCCAGCAGTTTAGGAGGGGTAGTTGTCTACGAGCAGTACTTC
CASSLGGVVVYEQYF
>TRBJ1-2|-|-|TRBV19
TGTGCCAGTAATGCCCTCACTTCCCCAAGGGATGGCTACACCTTC
CASNALTSPRDGYTF
>TRBJ2-2|-|TRBD1|TRBV18
TGTGCCAGCTCAAATAGGAGGACAGGGGGCGACAGCGGGGAGCTGTTTTTT
CASSNRRTGGDSGELFF
>TRBJ1-5|-|TRBD1|TRBV10-2
TGCGCCAGCAGTGTCCGGGACAGAGGGCAGCCCCAGCATTTT
CASSVRDRGQPQHF
>TRBJ2-1|once|-|TRBV30
TGTGCCTGGAGTTACGGGAGATACAATGAGCAGTTCTTC
CAWSYGRYNEQFF
>TRBJ1-5|-|-|TRBV18
TGTGCCAGCTCCCCCGGGGGGTTTGGGCAGCCCCAGCATTTT
CASSPGGFGQPQHF
>TRBJ2-4|once|TRBD1|TRBV6-5
TGTGCCAGCGTCTTACGAGGGGGCGGAAACATTCAGTACTTC
CASVLRGGGNIQYF
>TRBJ2-1|once|-|TRBV27
TGTGCCAGCAGTTTAAGGGCAGGGCCGGTCTACAATGAGCAGTTCTTC
CASSLRAGPVYNEQFF
>TRBJ2-1|-|-|TRBV5-1
TGCGCCAGCAGCTACGCCGGGACAACTATCTACAATGAGCAGTTCTTC
CASSYAGTTIYNEQFF
>TRBJ1-1|-|-|TRBV18
TGTGCCAGCTCACCTCATGAGACAGGAGGGGTGAACACTGAAGCTTTCTTT
CASSPHETGGVNTEAFF
>TRBJ1-6|-|-|TRBV14
TGTGCCAGCAGCCAAGATGGGTTCGTCGCACGGGGTAATTCACCCCTCCACTTT
CASSQDGFVARGNSPLHF
>TRBJ2-1|-|TRBD1|TRBV27
TGTGCCAGCAGTCGACAGGGTCAGTACAATGAGCAGTTCTTC
CASSRQGQYNEQFF
>TRBJ1-1|-|-|TRBV6-2/TRBV6-3
TGTGCCAGCAGTTACCGCGTTGAAGCTTTCTTT
CASSYRVEAFF
>TRBJ1-1|-|TRBD1|TRBV4-2
TGTGCCAGCAGCCAAGGCCCGGGACAGAGTCGGAACACTGAAGCTTTCTTT
CASSQGPGQSRNTEAFF
>TRBJ2-1|-|-|TRBV6-6
TGTGCCAGCAGTTACGGAGGTGGGGGATACAATGAGCAGTTCTTC
CASSYGGGGYNEQFF
>TRBJ1-2|-|-|TRBV11-2
TGTGCCAGCAGCTTAGGGAGCCGGAGCTACACCTTC
CASSLGSRSYTF
>TRBJ2-1|-|TRBD2|TRBV9
TGTGCCAGCAGCGTAGGAGGCGGGGGGATTTACAATGAGCAGTTCTTC
CASSVGGGGIYNEQFF
>TRBJ1-1|-|TRBD1|TRBV12-3/TRBV12-4
TGTGCCAGCAGCCACAGGGGATTAGCTTTCTTT
CASSHRGLAFF
>TRBJ1-5|-|-|TRBV5-1
TGCGCCAGCAGCCCGGGGTCGGCCGATAGCAATCAGCCCCAGCATTTT
CASSPGSADSNQPQHF
>TRBJ2-7|-|-|TRBV28
TGTGCCAGCACCTCCCCCCGGGGAGGGGGCTACGAGCAGTACTTC
CASTSPRGGGYEQYF
>TRBJ1-5|few|-|TRBV19
TGTGCCAGTAGGAGAGGGGATCAGCCCCAGCATTTT
CASRRGDQPQHF
>TRBJ1-3|-|-|TRBV4-2
TGTGCCAGCAGCCAAGTGGAGCCTAAGGCGGGAAACACCATATATTTT
CASSQVEPKAGNTIYF
>TRBJ1-1|-|-|TRBV6-5
TGTGCCAGCAGACAGGTGAACACTGAAGCTTTCTTT
CASRQVNTEAFF
>TRBJ1-5|-|-|TRBV12-3/TRBV12-4
TGTGCCAGCAGTTTAAGGGTCGGTCAGCCCCAGCATTTT
CASSLRVGQPQHF
>TRBJ1-1|-|-|TRBV7-3
TGTGCCAGCAGCTCCTCCTCCGGGGTCACTGAAGCTTTCTTT
CASSSSSGVTEAFF
>TRBJ1-1|once|-|TRBV19
TGTGCCGTCCGGACACCGGCCTGGGCAGCTTTCTTT
CAVRTPAWAAFF
>TRBJ1-1|once|-|TRBV4-1
TGCGCCAGCAGCCAAGACAGTTTCGTCGACACTGAAGCTTTCTTT
CASSQDSFVDTEAFF
>TRBJ1-1|-|-|TRBV27
TGTGCCAGCAGTTCCCCGGGACATTCGAACACTGAAGCTTTCTTT
CASSSPGHSNTEAFF
>TRBJ1-1|few|-|TRBV7-9
TGTGCCAGCAGCCTCCTCTCGACGGACTACACTGAAGCTTTCTTT
CASSLLSTDYTEAFF
>TRBJ2-5|-|-|TRBV10-3
TGTGCCATCAGTGGGAAGACAGGAGTGATCCGGGAGACCCAGTACTTC
CAISGKTGVIRETQYF
>TRBJ2-7|-|TRBD1|TRBV5-6
TGTGCCAGCAGCTGGCCGGACAGGGACCACGAGCAGTACTTC
CASSWPDRDHEQYF
>TRBJ2-7|-|-|TRBV14
TGTGCCAGCAGCCAAGACGACGAGCAGTACTTC
CASSQDDEQYF
>TRBJ1-2|once|-|TRBV30
TGTGCCTGGAGTGTCAGAGGGGTCTTCTATGGCTACACCTTC
CAWSVRGVFYGYTF
>TRBJ2-5|-|-|TRBV12-3/TRBV12-4
TGTGCCAGCGGGGGACCAGAGACCCAGTACTTC
CASGGPETQYF
>TRBJ2-5|-|-|TRBV7-2
TGTGCCAGCAGCTCCAACGCAGGCGGTGAGACCCAGTACTTC
CASSSNAGGETQYF
>TRBJ1-2|-|-|TRBV6-5
TGTGCCAGCAGGACAGGAGGCTACACCTTC
CASRTGGYTF
>TRBJ2-1|-|-|TRBV6-1
TGTGCCAGCAGTGAAGTACTAGCCTACAATGAGCAGTTCTTC
CASSEVLAYNEQFF
>TRBJ2-1|once|-|TRBV18
TGTGCCAGCTCACTGGAGGGAAATGAGCAGTTCTTC
CASSLEGNEQFF